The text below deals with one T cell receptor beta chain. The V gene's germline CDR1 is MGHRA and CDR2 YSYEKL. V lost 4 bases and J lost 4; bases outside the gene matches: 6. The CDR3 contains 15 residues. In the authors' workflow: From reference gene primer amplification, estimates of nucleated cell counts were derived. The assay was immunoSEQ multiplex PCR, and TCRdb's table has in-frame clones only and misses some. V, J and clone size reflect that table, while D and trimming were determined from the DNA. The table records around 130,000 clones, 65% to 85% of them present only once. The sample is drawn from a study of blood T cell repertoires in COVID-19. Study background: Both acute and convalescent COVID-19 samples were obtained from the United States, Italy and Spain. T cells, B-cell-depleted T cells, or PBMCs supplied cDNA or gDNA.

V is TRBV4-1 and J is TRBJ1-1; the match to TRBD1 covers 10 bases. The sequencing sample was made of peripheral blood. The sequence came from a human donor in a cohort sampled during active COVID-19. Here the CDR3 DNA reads TGCGCCAGCAGCCCGGAGGGACAGGGGTTCACTGAAGCTTTCTTT. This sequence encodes CASSPEGQGFTEAFF.